This T cell receptor (beta chain) derives from a study of blood T cell repertoires in COVID-19 (dated by TCRdb to about 2020). Notes on the research overall: Samples covering the acute and convalescent phases of COVID-19 were provided by collaborators in the United States, Italy and Spain. The material from the prospective study consisted of cDNA or gDNA derived from T cells, B-cell-depleted T cells, or PBMCs. Deeply sampled blood TCRbeta repertoires from subjects exposed to, actively infected with, or recovered from COVID-19 were included in the dataset. The repertoires were released in a freely available public database meant as a resource for research on the immune response to SARS-CoV-2. Samples came from the ongoing ImmuneRACE study (first 160 participants) plus 1,254 subjects from 6 global collaborators. Nearly every sample came with metadata listing a de-identified subject ID, COVID-19 status, age in years and sex. Where available, HLA class I and class II types were taken from metadata supplied by the sample provider and were not determined by assay-based typing.

Turning to this clone: Its binding antigen is unknown. An end of the junction differs from the germline gene, which may be a read error.

Broader findings and caveats from the paper: The amount of clinical and demographic metadata varied by source and participant and was provided uncurated.

The germline V gene provides CDR1 MNHEY and CDR2 SVGAGI. The CDR3 spans 15 residues, from the cysteine through the phenylalanine. CDR3 DNA is the only sequence kept; it has 45 bases, read in frame from the first base. The immunoSEQ Assay, a bias-controlled multiplex PCR, was used to amplify TCRbeta CDR3 regions from genomic DNA. As for how the authors treated the data: The number of nucleated cells in each sample was estimated from the amplification of reference gene primers within the assay. To quantify the absolute abundance of each unique TCRbeta CDR3 rearrangement, sequence reads were collapsed and filtered. Productive Simpson clonality was computed per sample as the square root of Simpson's diversity index over productive rearrangements. TCRdb retrieved this table from immuneACCESS and kept in-frame rearrangements only. Not all clones are present; in checked studies, unresolved V genes account for under half, and no reason is known for the remainder. Clone size and V and J calls were adopted from that table, with D and trimming inferred from the DNA. Recorded for this sample are roughly 76,000 clones; about 69% of them occurred a single time. Under 25% of the sample rests with the top ten.

Whole blood was collected in K2EDTA tubes by collaborating institutions according to the institutions' own protocols. For TCRbeta analysis, collaborators shipped samples as frozen whole blood, isolated PBMCs, or DNA extracted from either of those sample types. This chain joins TRBV6-5 to TRBJ2-5; there is no confident call for the D gene. Sequencing was performed on peripheral blood. The clonotype was recovered from a man in his 70s with acute or convalescent COVID-19. The CDR3 sequence is CASSDSVGRSETQYF. The sequence in DNA is TGTGCCAGCAGTGACTCGGTGGGCAGGTCAGAGACCCAGTACTTC.